A single sample is the source of the 22 T cell receptor beta chains below, sequenced in a study of T cell responses to AZD1222 COVID-19 vaccine. Clones were read by immunoSEQ multiplex PCR, and TCRdb kept only the in-frame ones, dropping some. The profile covers around 130,000 clones, with more than 85% appearing a single time and more than 0.7% taken by the ten largest. The sequences come from peripheral blood, collected on day 0 of AZD1222 vaccination. The receptors originated from an adult in good health.

In this sample, this clone turned up once. The chain couples TRBV6-5 to TRBJ1-2; weak D call: TRBD1 (5 bases). This CDR3 comprises 14 residues. CDR1 and CDR2 (germline): MNHEY, SVGAGI. V lost 0 bases and J lost 4, with 9 bases in between. The CDR3 region is CASSYSGGPYGYTF. CDR3 DNA sequence: TGTGCCAGCAGTTACTCTGGGGGACCCTATGGCTACACCTTC.

The chain carries TRBV2 and TRBJ2-2, with a weak D call TRBD1 (5 bases). Germline-derived CDR1 and CDR2 are SNHLY and FYNNEI. Trimming pared 1 base from V and 5 bases from J, leaving 20 bases between. CDR3 length equals 18 residues. The CDR3 reads CASSEGFQGWINTGELFF. The CDR3 DNA is TGTGCCAGCAGTGAAGGGTTCCAGGGCTGGATAAATACCGGGGAGCTGTTTTTT.

V gene TRBV7-2 combines with J gene TRBJ1-2; 8 bases agree with TRBD1. Trimming removed 3 bases from V and 8 bases from J; junction bases left unmatched: 5. CDR3 size: 13 residues. Germline CDR1 SGHTA, CDR2 FQGNSA. The CDR3 loop reads CASSFNRGVGYTF. The CDR3, as DNA: TGTGCCAGCAGCTTCAACAGGGGGGTAGGCTACACCTTC. Complete variable domain (other parts from reference TRBV7-2 and TRBJ1-2): GAGVSQSPSNKVTEKGKDVELRCDPISGHTALYWYRQSLGQGLEFLIYFQGNSAPDKSGLPSDRFSAERTGGSVSTLTIQRTQQEDSAVYLCASSFNRGVGYTFGSGTRLTVV.

The chain carries TRBV4-2 and TRBJ1-5; 8 bases fit TRBD1. The CDR3 loop spans 17 amino acids. Trimming removed 4 bases from V and 0 bases from J; junction bases left unmatched: 8. CDR1 and CDR2 (germline): LGHNA, YNFKEQ. CDR3 nucleotides: TGTGCCAGCAGCCTGTGGGAGACAGGGGTTAGCAATCAGCCCCAGCATTTT. It is translated as CASSLWETGVSNQPQHF.

The count of this clone is one. The germline gene is not matched at one end of the junction; a read error may be the cause. V is TRBV10-3 and J is TRBJ1-1; TRBD1 matches at 7 bases. Germline CDR1 and CDR2: ENHRY and SYGVKD. The CDR3 has 17 residues. The CDR3 DNA reads as TGTGCCATCCGTGAATCCCGACAGGGTGGAGGGTACACTGAAGCTTTCTTT. Translating gives CAIRESRQGGGYTEAFF.

The J gene is TRBJ1-5, the V gene TRBV6-5, with a possible D match to TRBD1 (5 bases). Germline V gives CDR1 MNHEY, CDR2 SVGAGI. Trimming removed 0 bases from V and 4 bases from J, with 10 bases in between. This CDR3 is 15 amino acids long. In DNA, the CDR3 is TGTGCCAGCAGTTACTCGTACAGGTCTAATCAGCCCCAGCATTTT. It is translated as CASSYSYRSNQPQHF.

The genes are TRBV9 and TRBJ2-6, with D perhaps TRBD1 (6 bases). V shed 1 base and J shed 0 bases, with 14 bases lying between them. The CDR3 spans 18 residues. Germline V gene data show CDR1 as SGDLS and CDR2 as YYNGEE. CDR3 amino acids: CASSVRDMGPSGANVLTF. CDR3 in DNA: TGTGCCAGCAGCGTAAGGGACATGGGACCCTCTGGGGCCAACGTCCTGACTTTC.

The J gene is TRBJ1-4, the V gene TRBV10-3, with TRBD1 identical over 10 bases. V shed 2 bases and J 5 bases; nucleotides not matched to a gene: 5. Germline values: CDR1 ENHRY, CDR2 SYGVKD. This CDR3 comprises 16 residues. The DNA of the CDR3 is TGTGCCATCAGTGAGGGGAGGGACAGGGGAAATGAAAAACTGTTTTTT. It is translated as CAISEGRDRGNEKLFF.

The V call is TRBV7-8, the J call TRBJ2-3; possibly TRBD2 for D (6 bases). The CDR3 runs 13 residues. V shed 1 base and J shed 12 bases, with 14 bases lying between them. CDR1 and CDR2 from the germline V gene are SGHVS and FQNEAQ. For the CDR3, the DNA is TGTGCCAGCAGCTTAGAATCGTCGGGACTTCAGTATTTT. It yields the protein CASSLESSGLQYF.

The chain recombines TRBV18 with TRBJ2-5; D possibly uses TRBD1 or TRBD2 (6 bases each). There are 15 residues in the CDR3. V was shortened by 1 base and J by 1 base, with 10 bases between the two germline ends. CDR1 and CDR2 (germline): KGHSH, LQKENI. The CDR3 loop reads CASSPQGGGQETQYF. CDR3 nucleotides: TGTGCCAGCTCACCACAAGGGGGAGGCCAAGAGACCCAGTACTTC.

This chain connects TRBV18 to TRBJ1-3; TRBD1 might be the D (5 bases). Trimming removed 6 bases at V and 0 bases at J, with 9 bases between. The germline gives CDR1 KGHSH, CDR2 LQKENI. The CDR3 consists of 14 residues. CDR3 in DNA: TGTGCCAGCTCTACCAGGGACTCTGGAAACACCATATATTTT. Translated: CASSTRDSGNTIYF.

This chain joins TRBV9 and TRBJ2-7, with D maybe TRBD1 (6 bases). This CDR3 is built from 14 residues. Trimming left V 2 bases short and J 2 bases short, with 11 bases between. CDR1 is SGDLS, CDR2 YYNGEE, per germline. The CDR3 nucleotides read TGTGCCAGCAGCGTTGGGGACAAGACCTACGAGCAGTACTTC. Its protein is CASSVGDKTYEQYF.

The gene calls are TRBV5-1 and TRBJ2-3; 10 positions agree with TRBD2. Unmatched junction bases numbered 14, after V lost 4 bases and J lost 6 bases. Germline V gene data show CDR1 as SGHRS and CDR2 as YFSETQ. The CDR3 contains 17 residues. In DNA, the CDR3 is TGCGCCAGCAGCCCCCCCTCGAGCGGGGGGGCCGGGGATACGCAGTATTTT. It encodes CASSPPSSGGAGDTQYF.

This sequence joins TRBV5-5 and TRBJ2-2; 9 positions agree with TRBD1. Germline CDR1 and CDR2: SGHKS and YYEKEE (reference sequence). Trimming removed 4 bases from V and 6 bases from J; junction bases left unmatched: 4. This CDR3 spans 14 amino acids. The CDR3 region has the DNA TGTGCCAGCAGCGGGACAGGGAATCCCGGGGAGCTGTTTTTT. Translation gives CASSGTGNPGELFF.

The CDR3 nucleotides read TGTGCCAGCAGCTTTTCCCAGGGGGCGAATGAGCAGTTCTTC. This sequence encodes CASSFSQGANEQFF. The chain joins TRBV5-4 to TRBJ2-1, with 8 bases lining up with TRBD1. The CDR3 sequence is 14 residues long. The V gene end was trimmed by 2 bases and the J gene end by 7 bases; junction bases not matched to a gene: 5. Germline V gene lookup returns CDR1 SGHNT and CDR2 YYREEE (reference sequence). The variable domain in full, with the rest retrieved from reference TRBV5-4 and TRBJ2-1, is ETGVTQSPTHLIKTRGQQVTLRCSSQSGHNTVSWYQQALGQGPQFIFQYYREEENGRGNFPPRFSGLQFPNYSSELNVNALELDDSALYLCASSFSQGANEQFFGPGTRLTVL.

For the CDR3, the DNA is TGTGCCAGCAGCCAAGAAATACTAGCGGGGTCTTTAGATACGCAGTATTTT. This translates into CASSQEILAGSLDTQYF. The V and J genes are TRBV3-1 (or the pseudogene TRBV3-2) and TRBJ2-3; 10 positions match TRBD2. Germline-derived CDR1 and CDR2 are LGHDT and YNNKEL (reference sequence). This CDR3 comprises 17 residues. The junction had 8 bases not matched to a gene; V was cut back by 0 bases and J by 5 bases.

The chain couples TRBV6-2 or TRBV6-3 to TRBJ1-6; the match to TRBD1 covers 8 bases. Germline CDR1 is MNHEY and CDR2 is SVGEGT. The CDR3 loop spans 14 amino acids. The J segment lost 7 bases and the V segment lost 6 bases, leaving 5 bases of the junction unmatched. The CDR3 reads CASSPDRVNSPLHF. In DNA form, the CDR3 reads TGTGCCAGCAGCCCGGACAGGGTCAATTCACCCCTCCACTTT.

The chain joins TRBV14 to TRBJ2-5, with 8 bases matching TRBD2. V lost 4 bases, J lost 1 base, and 11 bases stayed unmatched. CDR1 and CDR2 (germline): SGHDN, FVKESK. This CDR3 is built from 17 residues. CDR3 sequence: CASSPGFAGGFQETQYF. CDR3 nucleotide sequence: TGTGCCAGCAGCCCGGGGTTCGCGGGGGGATTCCAAGAGACCCAGTACTTC.

The chain recombines TRBV19 with TRBJ1-6; 7 bases fit TRBD1. CDR1 and CDR2 from the germline V gene are LNHDA and SQIVND (reference sequence). The CDR3 length is 15 residues. With V trimmed by 4 bases and J by 7 bases, 7 bases remained unmatched. The DNA of the CDR3 is TGTGCCAGTAGTACTGACAGGGTATGGAATTCACCCCTCCACTTT. Translation gives CASSTDRVWNSPLHF. The entire variable domain, with the rest obtained from reference TRBV19 and TRBJ1-6, is as follows: DGGITQSPKYLFRKEGQNVTLSCEQNLNHDAMYWYRQDPGQGLRLIYYSQIVNDFQKGDIAEGYSVSREKKESFPLTVTSAQKNPTAFYLCASSTDRVWNSPLHFGNGTRLTVT.

This rearrangement joins TRBV5-5 to TRBJ1-3; maybe TRBD1 (5 bases). The V and J ends lost 7 bases and 1 base respectively, with 15 bases between them. The CDR3 spans 15 residues. Looked up from germline, CDR1 is SGHKS and CDR2 is YYEKEE (reference sequence). The CDR3 sequence: CASRRGDASGNTIYF. The CDR3 DNA reads as TGTGCCAGCCGCCGAGGGGACGCATCTGGAAACACCATATATTTT.

The rearrangement links TRBV7-9 to TRBJ1-1; TRBD1 aligns across 7 bases. This CDR3 has 14 amino acids. Trimming cost V 2 bases and J 3 bases; bases outside gene matches: 3. Germline CDR1 SEHNR, CDR2 FQNEAQ (reference sequence). In DNA form, the CDR3 reads TGTGCCAGCAGCTTACAGGGGGACTACACTGAAGCTTTCTTT. This encodes CASSLQGDYTEAFF. The complete variable domain, with remaining parts taken from reference TRBV7-9 and TRBJ1-1, reads DTGVSQNPRHKITKRGQNVTFRCDPISEHNRLYWYRQTLGQGPEFLTYFQNEAQLEKSRLLSDRFSAERPKGSFSTLEIQRTEQGDSAMYLCASSLQGDYTEAFFGQGTRLTVV.

The chain's CDR3 is CASSLTRGQAGELFF. The CDR3 nucleotides are TGTGCCAGCAGCTTAACTAGGGGGCAGGCAGGGGAGCTGTTTTTT. V gene TRBV11-2 combines with J gene TRBJ2-2; TRBD1 aligns across 7 bases. The CDR3 runs to 15 residues. Unmatched junction bases numbered 8, after V lost 2 bases and J lost 8 bases. Germline V lookup: CDR1 SGHAT, CDR2 FQNNGV. The variable domain in full, with the rest retrieved from reference TRBV11-2 and TRBJ2-2, is EAGVAQSPRYKIIEKRQSVAFWCNPISGHATLYWYQQILGQGPKLLIQFQNNGVVDDSQLPKDRFSAERLKGVDSTLKIQPAKLEDSAVYLCASSLTRGQAGELFFGEGSRLTVL.